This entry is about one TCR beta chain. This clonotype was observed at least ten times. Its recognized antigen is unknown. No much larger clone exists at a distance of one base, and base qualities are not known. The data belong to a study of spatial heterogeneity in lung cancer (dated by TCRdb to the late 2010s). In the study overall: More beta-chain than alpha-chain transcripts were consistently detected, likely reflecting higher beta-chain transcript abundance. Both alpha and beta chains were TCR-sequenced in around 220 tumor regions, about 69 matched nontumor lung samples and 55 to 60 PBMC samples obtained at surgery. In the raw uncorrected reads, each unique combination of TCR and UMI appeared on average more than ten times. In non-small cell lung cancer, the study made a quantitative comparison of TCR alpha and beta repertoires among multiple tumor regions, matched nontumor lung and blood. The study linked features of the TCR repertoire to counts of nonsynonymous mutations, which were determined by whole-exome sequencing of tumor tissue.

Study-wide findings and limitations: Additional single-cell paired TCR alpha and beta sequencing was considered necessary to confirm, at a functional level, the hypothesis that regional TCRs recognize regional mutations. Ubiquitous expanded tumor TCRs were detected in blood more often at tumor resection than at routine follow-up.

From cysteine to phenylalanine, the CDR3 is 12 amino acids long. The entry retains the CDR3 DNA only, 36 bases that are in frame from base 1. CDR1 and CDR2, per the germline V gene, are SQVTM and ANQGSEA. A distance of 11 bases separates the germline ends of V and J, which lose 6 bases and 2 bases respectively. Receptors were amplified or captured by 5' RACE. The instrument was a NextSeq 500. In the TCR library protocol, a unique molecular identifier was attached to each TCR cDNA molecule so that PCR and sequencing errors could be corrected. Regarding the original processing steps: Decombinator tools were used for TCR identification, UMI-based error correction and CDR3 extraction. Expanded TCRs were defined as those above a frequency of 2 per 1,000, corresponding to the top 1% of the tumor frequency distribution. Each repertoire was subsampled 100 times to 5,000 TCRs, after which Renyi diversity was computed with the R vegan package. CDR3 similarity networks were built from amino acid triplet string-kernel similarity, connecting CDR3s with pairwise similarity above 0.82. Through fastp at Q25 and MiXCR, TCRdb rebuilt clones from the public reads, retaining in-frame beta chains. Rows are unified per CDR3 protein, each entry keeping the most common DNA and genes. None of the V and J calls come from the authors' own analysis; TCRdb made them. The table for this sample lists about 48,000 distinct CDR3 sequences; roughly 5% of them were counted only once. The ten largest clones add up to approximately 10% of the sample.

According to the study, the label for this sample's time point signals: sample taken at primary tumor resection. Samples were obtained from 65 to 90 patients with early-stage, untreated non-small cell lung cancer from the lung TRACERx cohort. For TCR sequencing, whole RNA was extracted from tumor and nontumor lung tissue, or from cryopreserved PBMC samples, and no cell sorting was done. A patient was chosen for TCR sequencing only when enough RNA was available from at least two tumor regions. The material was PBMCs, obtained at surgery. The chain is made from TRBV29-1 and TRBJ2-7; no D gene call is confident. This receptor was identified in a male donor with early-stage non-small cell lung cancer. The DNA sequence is TGCAGCGTGGCCGACGGAACCTACGAGCAGTACTTC. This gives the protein CSVADGTYEQYF.